This T cell receptor beta chain stems from a study of blood T cell repertoires in COVID-19. Study-level information: Samples taken during acute and convalescent COVID-19 were collected in the United States, Italy and Spain. T cells, B-cell-depleted T cells, or PBMCs provided the cDNA or gDNA that served as material.

V dropped 5 bases and J dropped 8; count of bases not matched to a gene: 14. The CDR3 runs 16 residues. Germline V gene sequence: CDR1 SGHVS, CDR2 FQNEAQ. Methods used by the authors: Amplification from reference gene primers served as the basis for estimated nucleated cell counts. The method was immunoSEQ multiplex PCR; TCRdb's version includes in-frame clones alone and lacks a portion of them. Clone size and V and J calls were adopted from that table, with D and trimming inferred from the DNA. The sample lists some 58,000 clones, roughly 92% occurring once. This chain links TRBV7-8 with TRBJ1-2, with 10 bases identical to TRBD1. The origin of this receptor is a man in his forties or fifties with active COVID-19. The source material was peripheral blood. The CDR3 nucleotides are TGTGCCAGCAGCCCGAGTCGACAGGGGGCGCGGAGAGGCTACACCTTC. Translating it yields CASSPSRQGARRGYTF.